This paragraph covers one T cell receptor beta chain sequence. This clone was recorded a few times. No cognate antigen has been identified for it. Per-base quality was not reported, and no clone a single base away is much larger than it. The data are from a study of beta chain features in type 1 diabetes (dated by TCRdb to 2016 to 2018). A note on the overall study: Patients and healthy donors did not differ in mean age, gender distribution, total cell number or subset yield. A total of around 110,000,000 sorted cells were examined across all samples, and RNA yield correlated strongly with the number of cells per subset. The study compared TCRB repertoires of sorted circulating CD4+ T cell subsets between recently diagnosed type 1 diabetes patients and matched healthy donors. Whereas all 28 donors provided naive and central memory subsets, regulatory and stem cell-like memory subsets were isolated from just 8 patients and about eight healthy donors. Broader findings and caveats from the paper: In all four CD4+ subsets, TCRB CDR3 length was moderately but significantly shorter in type 1 diabetes patients. PCR might favor shorter templates, but patient and control samples were amplified and corrected together, so any skew would affect both groups equally. Naive, central memory and regulatory TCRB repertoires appeared to be more similar among patients than among healthy donors. Only small numbers of individuals were included in the HLA sub-analyses, which left unresolved whether HLA type had any influence on TCRB rearrangement. At VDJ recombination sites, patients with type 1 diabetes made fewer insertions and deleted more nucleotides, a pattern implying thymic rearrangement abnormalities. Because cDNA was sequenced instead of genomic DNA, highly expressing activated cells could be over-represented, though the groups showed no difference in activation or CD3 levels.

V trim: 0 bases; J trim: 1 base; unmatched bases: 4. The CDR1 and CDR2 encoded by the germline V gene are MGHRA and YSYEKL. The CDR3, from cysteine to phenylalanine, totals 16 residues. Only the CDR3 DNA stays, 48 bases, in frame from base 1. From each donor, a single peripheral blood sample of approximately 120 mL on average was drawn into heparinised tubes. Naive, central memory, regulatory and stem cell-like memory CD4+ T cells were sorted on a BD FACSAria II using a panel including CD45RO, CCR7, CD25, CD127, CD95 and CD27. All sorted populations exceeded 95% purity. PBMCs were isolated right away by Lymphoprep density gradient centrifugation and were stained directly, without culture. So that batch effects would be minimized, each experiment stained and sorted samples in pairs, pairing one healthy donor with one patient. All of the isolated RNA was reverse transcribed with the High Capacity cDNA Reverse Transcription Kit, so expressed TCRB transcripts were sequenced. Deep immunoSEQ sequencing was performed on naive, central memory and regulatory T cell samples, with an average of roughly 3.3 million total reads per sample. Sorted cells were lysed in RLT buffer, and RNA was extracted using DNase-treated RNeasy Micro or Mini kits according to cell number. To prevent cross-contamination, each cell subset was processed individually, whereas patient and healthy donor samples were processed jointly. The immunoSEQ multiplex PCR was used to amplify TCRB sequences from cDNA, yielding 87-bp fragments that span the CDR3 region. Sequencing of the amplicons was done on the Illumina HiSeq platform. On the study's bioinformatics: PCR bias was computationally corrected using synthetic template baselines, reads within Hamming distance 2 were collapsed, and singletons that could not be merged were discarded. Reads were aligned against IMGT so that V, D and J genes, CDR3 length and insertions or deletions at six rearrangement sites could be assigned. Within each subset, clonotype counts were normalized to the number of sorted cells before true diversity and Gini coefficients were calculated with the tcR R package. The overlap coefficient, calculated on TCRB nucleotide sequences, was used to quantify repertoire sharing. Here the immuneACCESS table is served through TCRdb, limited to in-frame sequences with V and J called. Missing clones are a known gap in these copies; in checked studies unresolved V genes cover under half, and the rest lacks a known reason. V and J calls and clone size are given by that table; D and trimming were obtained from the DNA. A total of more than 120,000 clones appear in this sample, about an eighth of them only once. Clones ranked in the top ten supply roughly 1.4% of the sample.

The sequence came from a young man with type 1 diabetes. Sequencing input: central memory CD4+ T cells from blood. This chain joins TRBV4-1 to TRBJ2-5, and TRBD2 matches 8 of the central bases. Here is the DNA: TGCGCCAGCAGCCAAGATAGGCGGGGGGTCCAAGAGACCCAGTACTTC. It specifies CASSQDRRGVQETQYF.